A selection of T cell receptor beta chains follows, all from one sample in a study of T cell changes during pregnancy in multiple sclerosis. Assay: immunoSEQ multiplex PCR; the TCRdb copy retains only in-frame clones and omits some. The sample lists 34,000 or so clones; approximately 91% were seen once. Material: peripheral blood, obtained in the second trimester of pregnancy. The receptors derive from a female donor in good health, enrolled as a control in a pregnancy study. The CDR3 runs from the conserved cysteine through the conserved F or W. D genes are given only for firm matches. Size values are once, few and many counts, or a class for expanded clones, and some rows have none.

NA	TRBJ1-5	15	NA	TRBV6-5	TGTGCCAGCAGTTATTACTCCGGTAGCAATCAGCCCCAGCATTTT	CASSYYSGSNQPQHF
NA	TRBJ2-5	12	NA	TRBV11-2	TGTGCCAGCATGGGGGGTAGTGAGACCCAGTACTTC	CASMGGSETQYF
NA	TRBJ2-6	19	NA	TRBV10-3	TGTGCCATCAGTGAGTCTTCACCAGGGGTAGGACATGGGGCCAACGTCCTGACTTTC	CAISESSPGVGHGANVLTF
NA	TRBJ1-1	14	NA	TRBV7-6	TGTGCCAGCAGCTTAGCGCTAATGAACACTGAAGCTTTCTTT	CASSLALMNTEAFF
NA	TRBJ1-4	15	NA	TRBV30	TGTGCCTGGAGTCCGCGACCCTTCCGAGGGGAAAAACTGTTTTTT	CAWSPRPFRGEKLFF
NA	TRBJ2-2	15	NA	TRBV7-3	TGTGCCAGCAGCGTGCTAGGGTTCGGGGCCGGGGAGCTGTTTTTT	CASSVLGFGAGELFF
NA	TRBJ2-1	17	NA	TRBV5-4	TGTGCCAGCAGCTCAAGCGGACAGTTAGGCTCCTACAATGAGCAGTTCTTC	CASSSSGQLGSYNEQFF
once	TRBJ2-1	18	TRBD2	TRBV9	TGTGCCAGCAGCGTAGATGGGGGGGGGTCAAGCTCCTACAATGAGCAGTTCTTC	CASSVDGGGSSSYNEQFF
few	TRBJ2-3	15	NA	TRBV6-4	TGTGCCAGCAGTGACTCTCCAGGGGTTACAGATACGCAGTATTTT	CASSDSPGVTDTQYF
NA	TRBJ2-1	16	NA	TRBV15	TGTGCCACCAGCACAGAGGAGTGGGGAGGTCGGGCTGAGCAGTTCTTC	CATSTEEWGGRAEQFF
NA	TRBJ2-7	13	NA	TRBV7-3	TGTGCCAGCAGCCTCTGGGCCCCCGACGAGCAGTACTTC	CASSLWAPDEQYF
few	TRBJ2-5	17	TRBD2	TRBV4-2	TGTGCCAGCAGCCAAGTCGGGGCTAGCGGGCGAGTAGAGACCCAGTACTTC	CASSQVGASGRVETQYF
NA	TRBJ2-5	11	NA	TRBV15	TGTGCCAATTCTAGGGAGGAGACCCAGTACTTC	CANSREETQYF